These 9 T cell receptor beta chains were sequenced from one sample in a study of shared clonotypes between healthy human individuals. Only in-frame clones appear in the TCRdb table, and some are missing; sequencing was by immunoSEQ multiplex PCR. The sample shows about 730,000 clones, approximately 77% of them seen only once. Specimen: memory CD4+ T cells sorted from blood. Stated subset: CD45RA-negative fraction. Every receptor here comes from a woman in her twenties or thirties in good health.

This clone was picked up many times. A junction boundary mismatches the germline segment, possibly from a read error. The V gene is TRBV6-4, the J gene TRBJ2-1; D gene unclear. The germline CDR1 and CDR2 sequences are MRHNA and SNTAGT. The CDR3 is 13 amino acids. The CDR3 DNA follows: TGTGCCAGCAGTGAATTACCTTCGGCCCCTCAGGTCTTC. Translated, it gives CASSELPSAPQVF.

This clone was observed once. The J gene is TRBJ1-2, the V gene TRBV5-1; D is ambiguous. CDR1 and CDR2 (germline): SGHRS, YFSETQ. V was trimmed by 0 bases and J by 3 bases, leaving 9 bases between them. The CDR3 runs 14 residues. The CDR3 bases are TGCGCCAGCAGCTTGGATTACAGCTACTATGGCTACACCTTC. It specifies CASSLDYSYYGYTF.

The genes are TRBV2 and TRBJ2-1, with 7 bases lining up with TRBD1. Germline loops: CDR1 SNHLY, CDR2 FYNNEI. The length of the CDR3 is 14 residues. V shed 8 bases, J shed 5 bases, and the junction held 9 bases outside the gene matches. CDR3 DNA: TGTGCCAGCGTTACCGGGACAGCTGACAATGAGCAGTTCTTC. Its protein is CASVTGTADNEQFF.

CDR3 in DNA: TGTGCCAGCAGCGGCGGACAGGGCAGGCGTTACTCTGGAAACACCATATATTTT. Its translation: CASSGGQGRRYSGNTIYF. This chain links TRBV9 with TRBJ1-3, with 8 bases identical to TRBD1. V lost 3 bases to trimming and J lost 0 bases; unmatched junction nucleotides: 11. The length of the CDR3 is 18 residues. Germline values: CDR1 SGDLS, CDR2 YYNGEE.

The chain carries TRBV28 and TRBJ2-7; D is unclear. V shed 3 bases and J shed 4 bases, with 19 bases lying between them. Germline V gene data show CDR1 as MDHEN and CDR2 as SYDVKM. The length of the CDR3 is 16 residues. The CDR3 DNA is TGTGCCAGCAGTTTTATGGCAGAAAGACAAAGGTACGAGCAGTACTTC. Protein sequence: CASSFMAERQRYEQYF.

In nucleotides, the CDR3 is TGCGCCAGCAGAGCATGTCAGGGGCAGATTAATGAAAAACTGTTTTTT. It codes for CASRACQGQINEKLFF. The genes are TRBV10-1 and TRBJ1-4, with D possibly matching TRBD1 (6 bases). V lost 6 bases and J 4 bases, leaving 18 bases between the germline ends. This CDR3 has 16 amino acids. Germline CDR1 and CDR2: WNHNN and SYGVQD (reference sequence).

As DNA, the CDR3 is TGTGCCAGCACCCCCCTGATAGCGGATACCGGGGAGCTGTTTTTT. Protein: CASTPLIADTGELFF. The chain couples TRBV5-8 to TRBJ2-2; a possible D gene is TRBD2 (6 bases). The V gene lost 6 bases and the J gene lost 5 bases, with 17 bases spanning the gap. This CDR3 spans 15 amino acids. Germline V lookup: CDR1 SGHTS, CDR2 YDEGEE. Based on the CDR3 plus reference TRBV5-8 and TRBJ2-2, the full variable domain is EAGVTQSPTHLIKTRGQQATLRCSPISGHTSVYWYQQALGLGLQFLLWYDEGEERNRGNFPPRFSGRQFPNYSSELNVNALELEDSALYLCASTPLIADTGELFFGEGSRLTVL.

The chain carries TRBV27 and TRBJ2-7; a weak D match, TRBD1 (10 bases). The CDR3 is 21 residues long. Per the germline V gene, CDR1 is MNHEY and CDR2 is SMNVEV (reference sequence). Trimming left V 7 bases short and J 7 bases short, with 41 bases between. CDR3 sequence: CASKRISIDRGLLRLAGEQYF. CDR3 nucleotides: TGTGCCAGCAAGAGAATTTCAATCGACAGGGGGCTTTTGAGGCTAGCGGGGGAGCAGTACTTC.

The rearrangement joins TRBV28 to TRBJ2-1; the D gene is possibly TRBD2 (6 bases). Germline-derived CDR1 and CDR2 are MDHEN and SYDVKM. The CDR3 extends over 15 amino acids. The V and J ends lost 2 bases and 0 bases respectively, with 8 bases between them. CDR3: CASSLGGSSYNEQFF. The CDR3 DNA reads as TGTGCCAGCAGTTTAGGAGGGAGCTCCTACAATGAGCAGTTCTTC.